This T cell receptor beta chain stems from a study of blood T cell repertoires in COVID-19. The overall study: There were acute and convalescent COVID-19 samples, and they came from the United States, Italy and Spain.

This CDR3 has 11 residues. Germline CDR1 is SNHLY and CDR2 is FYNNEI. V shed 10 bases and J shed 6 bases, with 11 bases lying between them. Original processing methods: Reference gene primer amplification yielded estimated nucleated cell counts. Data came from immunoSEQ multiplex PCR; TCRdb stores just in-frame clones and leaves some out. D and trimming come from the DNA, and the V and J calls and clone size come from that table. Of tens of thousands of clones detected, approximately 88% appear once; the ten largest clones hold 5.8%. This clonotype originated in a man aged 45 to 65 with active COVID-19. The chain carries TRBV2 and TRBJ2-3; no clear D gene. Sequenced input: peripheral blood. In nucleotides, the CDR3 is TGTGCCACCGCTCGGGTGGATACGCAGTATTTT. It specifies CATARVDTQYF.